This paragraph reports one T cell receptor beta chain. These data belong to a study of brain metastases from non-small cell lung cancer. The CDR3 is 15 residues long. Trimming removed 4 bases from V and 5 bases from J, with 15 bases in between. CDR1 and CDR2 from the germline V gene are SGHDT and YYEEEE. The method was immunoSEQ multiplex PCR; TCRdb's version includes in-frame clones alone and lacks a portion of them. The sample lists some 1,800 clones; about 85% were seen once. The chain links TRBV5-6 to TRBJ1-4; D may be TRBD1 (6 bases). This sequence originates from a donor at least 40 years old with non-small cell lung cancer. Sequences were obtained from primary lung tumor tissue. CDR3 amino acids: CASSPMTGGNEKLFF. The CDR3 nucleotides read TGTGCCAGCAGCCCCATGACAGGAGGGAATGAAAAACTGTTTTTT.